The 17 T cell receptor beta chains below come from one sample, sequenced in a study of blood T cell repertoires in COVID-19. Using immunoSEQ multiplex PCR, the repertoire was profiled, and TCRdb retains in-frame clones only, with some absent. The sample holds around 81,000 clones, roughly 84% seen once. Sequencing was done on a sample of peripheral blood. The receptor set was obtained from a man older than 75 with acute or convalescent COVID-19.

On this clone: The sample has other DNA sequences that encode this CDR3 too. The rearrangement links TRBV5-1 to TRBJ2-7; TRBD1 might be the D (5 bases). The germline CDR1 and CDR2 sequences are SGHRS and YFSETQ. V lost 0 bases, J lost 1 base, and 8 bases lay in between. This CDR3 comprises 14 residues. The CDR3 sequence: CASSLGQSSYEQYF. As DNA, the CDR3 is TGCGCCAGCAGCTTGGGACAGTCATCCTACGAGCAGTACTTC.

This chain uses TRBV28 with TRBJ2-2; D is perhaps TRBD1 (6 bases). Trimming took off 2 bases at V and 2 bases at J, with 12 bases between the two ends. Germline V gene lookup returns CDR1 MDHEN and CDR2 SYDVKM. The CDR3 is 16 amino acids. CDR3 sequence: CASSLRGQGNTGELFF. In DNA, the CDR3 is TGTGCCAGCAGTTTAAGGGGACAAGGAAACACCGGGGAGCTGTTTTTT.

The CDR3 here is CASSGGTANTEAFF. Here the CDR3 DNA reads TGCGCCAGCAGCGGGGGGACAGCGAACACTGAAGCTTTCTTT. The genes are TRBV5-1 and TRBJ1-1; 7 nucleotides agree with TRBD1. The CDR3 contains 14 residues. CDR1 and CDR2 from the germline V gene are SGHRS and YFSETQ. V lost 4 bases, J lost 1 base, and 4 bases stayed unmatched.

On this clone itself: One junction end disagrees with the germline gene, perhaps due to a read error. This rearrangement joins TRBV11-2 to TRBJ2-7; possible D gene TRBD1, 9 bases. The CDR3 covers 14 residues. Germline CDR1 and CDR2: SGHAT and FQNNGV. The CDR3 here is CAGSLAGQGYEQYF. The CDR3 DNA follows: TGTGCCGGCAGCTTAGCGGGACAGGGATACGAGCAGTACTTC.

This clone was found once. This chain connects TRBV28 to TRBJ1-1; TRBD1 agrees at 7 bases. J lost 3 bases, V lost 7 bases, and 5 bases had no gene match. The CDR3 runs 13 residues. Germline CDR1 reads MDHEN; CDR2 reads SYDVKM. The CDR3 spells CASTGRGYTEAFF. CDR3 in DNA: TGTGCCAGCACTGGCAGGGGGTACACTGAAGCTTTCTTT.

This chain connects TRBV7-2 to TRBJ2-2, with a possible D match to TRBD1 (6 bases). The CDR3 extends over 15 amino acids. Trimming took off 1 base at V and 5 bases at J, with 11 bases between the two ends. Germline loops: CDR1 SGHTA, CDR2 FQGNSA. CDR3 loop: CASSLVQGRTGELFF. The CDR3 nucleotides are TGTGCCAGCAGCTTAGTACAGGGAAGGACCGGGGAGCTGTTTTTT.

The V and J genes are TRBV15 and TRBJ1-6, with 9 positions matching TRBD1. Germline lookup yields CDR1 LNHNV and CDR2 YYDKDF (reference sequence). Unmatched junction bases numbered 3, after V lost 0 bases and J lost 6 bases. The CDR3 is made up of 16 amino acids. CDR3 in DNA: TGTGCCACCAGCAGAGACGGACAGGGGTTTAATTCACCCCTCCACTTT. This gives the protein CATSRDGQGFNSPLHF.

The chain has TRBV5-1 and TRBJ2-1; 8 nucleotides align to TRBD1. V was clipped by 4 bases and J by 3 bases; unmatched bases: 6. The CDR3 length is 15 residues. CDR1 SGHRS and CDR2 YFSETQ come from the germline V gene. The CDR3 spells CASSQGTGLYNEQFF. The CDR3 DNA sequence: TGCGCCAGCAGCCAAGGGACAGGCCTCTACAATGAGCAGTTCTTC.

This rearrangement joins TRBV5-4 to TRBJ2-7; weak D call: TRBD2 (6 bases). This CDR3 comprises 16 residues. V lost 4 bases to trimming and J lost 0 bases, with 17 bases between them. Germline V CDR1 and CDR2: SGHNT, YYREEE (reference sequence). The DNA of the CDR3 is TGTGCCAGCAGCGCGGCGGGACGGAGGACCTCCTACGAGCAGTACTTC. Residues: CASSAAGRRTSYEQYF.

The rearrangement joins TRBV7-9 to TRBJ1-1, with no clear D. The V and J ends lost 1 base and 5 bases respectively, with 11 bases between them. The CDR3 loop spans 14 amino acids. Germline CDR1 SEHNR, CDR2 FQNEAQ (reference sequence). CDR3 sequence: CASSLEGVGTEAFF. CDR3 nucleotide sequence: TGTGCCAGCAGCTTAGAGGGAGTGGGGACTGAAGCTTTCTTT.

The V and J genes are TRBV6-2 or TRBV6-3 and TRBJ2-3, with 11 nucleotides matching TRBD1. The germline V gene encodes CDR1 MNHEY and CDR2 SVGEGT. The CDR3 contains 16 residues. The ends lost 6 bases at V and 0 bases at J; junction bases unmatched: 5. The CDR3 DNA follows: TGTGCCAGCAGCTCGGACAGGGGGCCTAGCACAGATACGCAGTATTTT. As protein: CASSSDRGPSTDTQYF.

The J gene is TRBJ2-7, the V gene TRBV28; D gene ambiguous. V gave up 6 bases and J gave up 3 bases, with 12 bases separating them. This CDR3 region has 13 residues. Germline CDR1 MDHEN, CDR2 SYDVKM. The CDR3 bases are TGTGCCAGCAGGCCAGGATACAACTACGAGCAGTACTTC. The encoded protein is CASRPGYNYEQYF.

The chain is built from TRBV7-3 and TRBJ2-3, with a tentative D call TRBD2 (6 bases). The CDR3 covers 15 residues. Germline CDR1 SGHTA, CDR2 FQGTGA. The V end lost 5 bases, the J end lost 5 bases, and 17 bases lay between the germline ends. This CDR3 is CASSLRRDPGDTQYF. The CDR3 region has the DNA TGTGCCAGCAGCCTAAGGAGGGATCCTGGAGATACGCAGTATTTT.

V usage is TRBV6-5 and J usage is TRBJ1-6; 12 nucleotides match TRBD1. The V gene's germline CDR1 is MNHEY and CDR2 SVGAGI. This CDR3 comprises 15 residues. With 4 bases clipped from V and 7 bases from J, the junction kept 2 bases outside the gene matches. This CDR3 is CASSSGQGANSPLHF. The CDR3, as DNA: TGTGCCAGCAGTTCGGGACAGGGGGCAAATTCACCCCTCCACTTT.

This clone showed up just once. The chain uses TRBV7-6 and TRBJ2-3; TRBD1 aligns across 7 bases. The length of the CDR3 is 14 residues. Trimming cost V 3 bases and J 4 bases; bases outside gene matches: 4. The germline CDR1 and CDR2 sequences are SGHVS and FNYEAQ. The CDR3 reads CASSFTGVADTQYF. The CDR3 nucleotides read TGTGCCAGCAGCTTCACAGGGGTTGCAGATACGCAGTATTTT.

The rearrangement joins TRBV3-1 (or the pseudogene TRBV3-2) to TRBJ2-7; TRBD2 agrees at 7 bases. The length of the CDR3 is 15 residues. Unmatched junction bases numbered 5, after V lost 2 bases and J lost 1 base. Germline V gene sequence: CDR1 LGHDT, CDR2 YNNKEL (reference sequence). The CDR3 loop is CASSQMPGGSYEQYF. CDR3 in DNA: TGTGCCAGCAGCCAAATGCCGGGAGGTTCCTACGAGCAGTACTTC.

The rearrangement joins TRBV4-2 to TRBJ1-2; TRBD1 aligns across 7 bases. The CDR3 consists of 16 residues. Germline CDR1 LGHNA, CDR2 YNFKEQ. Trimming removed 3 bases from V and 0 bases from J; junction bases left unmatched: 7. The chain's CDR3 is CASSQPQGTANYGYTF. The DNA for the CDR3 is TGTGCCAGCAGCCAGCCCCAGGGGACAGCTAACTATGGCTACACCTTC.